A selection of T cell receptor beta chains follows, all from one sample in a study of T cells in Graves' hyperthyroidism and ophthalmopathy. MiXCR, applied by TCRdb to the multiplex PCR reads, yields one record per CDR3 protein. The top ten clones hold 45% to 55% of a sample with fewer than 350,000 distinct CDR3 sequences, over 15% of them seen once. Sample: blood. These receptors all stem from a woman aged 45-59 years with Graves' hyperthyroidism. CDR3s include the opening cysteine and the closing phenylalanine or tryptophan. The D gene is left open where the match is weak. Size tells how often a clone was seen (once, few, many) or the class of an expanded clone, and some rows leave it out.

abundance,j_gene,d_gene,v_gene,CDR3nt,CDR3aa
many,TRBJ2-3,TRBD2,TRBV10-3,TGTGCCATCAGCGGGGGGTCCCCTAGCACAGATACGCAGTATTTT,CAISGGSPSTDTQYF
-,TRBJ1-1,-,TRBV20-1,TGCAGTGCTAGACAGGGGCGCGGAGCTTTCTTT,CSARQGRGAFF
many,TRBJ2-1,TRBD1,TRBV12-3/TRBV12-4,TGTGCCAGCAGTCCCGGGACAGGGGCCAACAATGAGCAGTTCTTC,CASSPGTGANNEQFF
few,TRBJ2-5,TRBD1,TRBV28,TGTGCCAGCAGCCGCGGACAGGCCGAGTACTTC,CASSRGQAEYF
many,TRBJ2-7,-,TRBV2,TGTGCCAGCAGTTTGCGGGACTCCTACGAGCAGTACTTC,CASSLRDSYEQYF
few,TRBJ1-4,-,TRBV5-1,TGCGCCAGCAGCGCAACTACAGGGATAGATAATGAAAAACTGTTTTTT,CASSATTGIDNEKLFF
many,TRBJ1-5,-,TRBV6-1,TGTGCCAGCAGTCGCTTTGGGCAGTCCAATCAGCCCCAGCATTTT,CASSRFGQSNQPQHF
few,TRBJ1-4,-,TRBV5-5,TGTGCCAGCAGCTTGCAAGACAGATCTAATGAAAAACTGTTTTTT,CASSLQDRSNEKLFF
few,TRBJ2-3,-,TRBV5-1,TGCGCCAGCAGCCCCGGGACCATCACAGATACGCAGTATTTT,CASSPGTITDTQYF
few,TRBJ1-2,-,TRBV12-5,TGTGCTAGTGGGGACGGCCACTATGGCTACACCTTC,CASGDGHYGYTF
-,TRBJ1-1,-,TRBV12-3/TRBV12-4,TGTGCCAGCAGTTTAGCTGGGCGTCGGGGGATCTTT,CASSLAGRRGIF
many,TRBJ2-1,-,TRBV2,TGTGCCAGCAGTGAAGGTATGGCAGGGCGGGAAGAGCAGTTCTTC,CASSEGMAGREEQFF
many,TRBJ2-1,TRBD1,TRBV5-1,TGCGCCAGCAGCGCCGGGACAGGGGATTACAATGAGCAGTTCTTC,CASSAGTGDYNEQFF
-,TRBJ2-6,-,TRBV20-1,TGCAGTGCTGCCTTGGGGGTACAGGGACCCTCTGGGGCCAACGTCCTGACTTTC,CSAALGVQGPSGANVLTF
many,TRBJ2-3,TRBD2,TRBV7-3,TGTGCCAGCAGCCTGGGACTAGCGGGAGCAGATACGCAGTATTTT,CASSLGLAGADTQYF
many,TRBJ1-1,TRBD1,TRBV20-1,TGCAGTGCTAGAACGTGGGACAGCATGAACACTGAAGCTTTCTTT,CSARTWDSMNTEAFF
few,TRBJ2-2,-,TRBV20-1,TGCAGTGCCCCACTAGCGAACACCGGGGAGCTGTTTTTT,CSAPLANTGELFF
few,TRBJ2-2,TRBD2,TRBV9,TGTGCCAGCAGCGTACCCGGGACTAGCGGAAACACCGGGGAGCTGTTTTTT,CASSVPGTSGNTGELFF
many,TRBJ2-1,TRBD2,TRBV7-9,TGTGCCAGCAGTTTAGGACTAGCGGGGTCCTACAATGAGCAGTTCTTC,CASSLGLAGSYNEQFF
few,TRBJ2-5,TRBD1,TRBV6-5,TGTGCCAGCAGTTACCACCTGGACAGGACCCAAGAGACCCAGTACTTC,CASSYHLDRTQETQYF
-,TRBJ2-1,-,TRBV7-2,TGTGCCAGCAGCCTGGGCGGGACTGTTAACAATGAGCAGTTCTTC,CASSLGGTVNNEQFF
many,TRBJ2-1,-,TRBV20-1,TGCAGTGCTAGTGAGCATGGAGATGAGCAGTTCTTC,CSASEHGDEQFF
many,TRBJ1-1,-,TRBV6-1,TGTGCCAGCAGTGTGACAGCCGCGAACACTGAAGCTTTCTTT,CASSVTAANTEAFF
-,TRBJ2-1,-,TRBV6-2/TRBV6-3,TGTGCCAGCAGCTCCGGGGGCTTCAACTACAATGAGCAGTTCTTC,CASSSGGFNYNEQFF
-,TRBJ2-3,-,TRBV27,TGTGCCAGCAGTTTAAAGGGGTTCAGCACAGATACGCAGTATTTT,CASSLKGFSTDTQYF
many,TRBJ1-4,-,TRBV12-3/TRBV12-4,TGTGCCAGCAGTTTACTGTCAACTAATGAAAAACTGTTTTTT,CASSLLSTNEKLFF
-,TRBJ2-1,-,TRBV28,TGTGCCAGCAGCCAGGGAATAGATGAGCAGTTCTTC,CASSQGIDEQFF
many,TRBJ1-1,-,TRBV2,TGTGCCGTATATCAGGGAAAGGAATGGGACACTGAAGCTTTCTTT,CAVYQGKEWDTEAFF
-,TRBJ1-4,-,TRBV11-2,TGTGCCAGCAGCGTAGGGGGGACAACAACTAATGAAAAACTGTTTTTT,CASSVGGTTTNEKLFF
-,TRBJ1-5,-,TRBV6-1,TGTGCCAGCAGTGTGCAGGTTTATAGCAATCAGCCCCAGCATTTT,CASSVQVYSNQPQHF
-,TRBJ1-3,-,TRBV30,TGTGCCTGGAGTGTATCTGGAAACACCATATATTTT,CAWSVSGNTIYF
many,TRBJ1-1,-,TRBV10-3,TGTGCCATCAGTGAGGTTCGGGGAGGGGCTTTCTTT,CAISEVRGGAFF
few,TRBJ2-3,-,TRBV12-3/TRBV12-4,TGTGCCAGCAGTTCGGACTGGACAGATACGCAGTATTTT,CASSSDWTDTQYF
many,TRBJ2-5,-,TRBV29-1,TGCAGCGTTGAAGAGGAGGGGGAGGAGACCCAGTACTTC,CSVEEEGEETQYF
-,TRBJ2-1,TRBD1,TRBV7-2,TGTGCCAGCAGCTCTAGGATTTCCGGGACAGGGTACGATGAGCAGTTCTTC,CASSSRISGTGYDEQFF
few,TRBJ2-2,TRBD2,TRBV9,TGTGCCAGCAGCGCCTCGACTAGCGGGGGGGCCCGCACCGGGGAGCTGTTTTTT,CASSASTSGGARTGELFF